This T cell receptor (beta chain) comes out of a study of blood T cell repertoires in COVID-19. Study as a whole: Samples taken during acute and convalescent COVID-19 were collected in the United States, Italy and Spain. From T cells, B-cell-depleted T cells, or PBMCs came the material, which was cDNA or gDNA.

As processed by the authors: Amplifying reference gene primers gave estimates of nucleated cell counts. Generated by immunoSEQ multiplex PCR, the TCRdb table keeps only in-frame clones and is missing some. The V and J calls and clone size were taken over from that table, and D and trimming were inferred from the DNA. The sample yields about 150,000 clones, about 80% seen once. Deletions cut 6 bases from V and 7 bases from J, with 19 bases between. The CDR3 covers 15 residues. Sequenced material: peripheral blood. The gene calls are TRBV6-7 and TRBJ1-5; D call uncertain. TRBV6-7 is reported as an ORF; its role is uncertain. The origin of this receptor is a man in his sixties with acute or convalescent COVID-19. CDR3 amino acids: CASSRSGPRGQPQHF. For the CDR3, the DNA is TGTGCCAGCAGCCGCTCCGGGCCAAGAGGGCAGCCCCAGCATTTT.